Following are 32 T cell receptor beta chains from one sample sequenced in a study of blood T cell repertoires in COVID-19. Only in-frame clones appear in the TCRdb table, and some are missing; sequencing was by immunoSEQ multiplex PCR. The data show 110,000 to 150,000 clones, 88% seen once. The sequencing input was peripheral blood. The receptor set was obtained from a man over 45 with active or convalescent COVID-19.

This clone was seen a handful of times. This sequence joins TRBV10-2 and TRBJ1-5; 7 bases agree with TRBD1. Germline trimming cut 6 bases from V and 5 bases from J; bases unmatched to any gene: 7. Germline CDR1 is WSHSY and CDR2 is SAAADI. The CDR3 is 14 amino acids. The CDR3 sequence: CASSRDRADQPQHF. The DNA of the CDR3 is TGCGCCAGCAGCCGTGACAGGGCAGATCAGCCCCAGCATTTT.

The J gene is TRBJ2-7, the V gene TRBV19, with D tentatively TRBD1 (5 bases). Per germline, CDR1 LNHDA and CDR2 SQIVND (reference sequence). Trimming stripped 5 bases from V and 0 bases from J, with 14 bases between. The CDR3 runs 15 residues. The CDR3 coding sequence is TGTGCCAGTAGTGCTCAGGGATCTAGCTCCTACGAGCAGTACTTC. Protein sequence: CASSAQGSSSYEQYF. The complete variable domain, with remaining parts taken from reference TRBV19 and TRBJ2-7, reads DGGITQSPKYLFRKEGQNVTLSCEQNLNHDAMYWYRQDPGQGLRLIYYSQIVNDFQKGDIAEGYSVSREKKESFPLTVTSAQKNPTAFYLCASSAQGSSSYEQYFGPGTRLTVT.

V and J are TRBV30 and TRBJ1-1; D is unresolved. The CDR3 runs to 14 residues. V was shortened by 7 bases and J by 0 bases, with 15 bases between the two germline ends. Per the germline V gene, CDR1 is GTSNPN and CDR2 is SVGIG (reference sequence). CDR3: CASSRGYMNTEAFF. The CDR3 nucleotides read TGTGCCTCCTCTAGAGGGTACATGAACACTGAAGCTTTCTTT.

The rearrangement links TRBV15 to TRBJ1-4, with 9 bases lining up with TRBD1. Germline values: CDR1 LNHNV, CDR2 YYDKDF (reference sequence). Trimming at V came to 4 bases and at J to 5 bases, leaving 8 bases not matched to a gene. CDR3 size: 16 residues. CDR3 DNA: TGTGCCACCAGCAAGGGAACAGGGGGCCGGAATGAAAAACTGTTTTTT. Its protein is CATSKGTGGRNEKLFF.

Notes on this clone: Its ends do not fully match the called genes, so a read error is possible. In the same sample, other DNA sequences code for this CDR3. The chain employs TRBV27 and TRBJ1-2, with TRBD1 matching 9 bases. Germline CDR1 reads MNHEY; CDR2 reads SMNVEV (reference sequence). CDR3 length: 13 amino acids. The CDR3 DNA follows: TGTGCCACTAAGGACAGGGGTTCCGGTGGCTACACTTTC. It yields the protein CATKDRGSGGYTF.

The chain uses TRBV28 and TRBJ1-5; 10 bases are shared with TRBD1. V lost 4 bases and J lost 7; bases outside the gene matches: 4. CDR1 and CDR2 from the germline V gene are MDHEN and SYDVKM. This CDR3 is 14 amino acids long. The CDR3 coding sequence is TGTGCCAGCAGTTCGGGACAGGGGACCCAGCCCCAGCATTTT. Its protein is CASSSGQGTQPQHF.

V gene TRBV27 combines with J gene TRBJ2-7; 7 bases are a match to TRBD1. Losses at the gene ends were 3 bases for V and 4 bases for J; bases not matched to a gene: 6. The CDR3 spans 14 residues. CDR1 is MNHEY, CDR2 SMNVEV, per germline (reference sequence). In DNA, the CDR3 is TGTGCCAGCAGTTTTGGTCAGGGGGTGTACGAGCAGTACTTC. This gives the protein CASSFGQGVYEQYF.

V usage is TRBV9 and J usage is TRBJ1-6; no definite D call. Trimming cost V 0 bases and J 6 bases, with 7 bases left between them. This CDR3 region has 14 residues. Germline assignment: CDR1 SGDLS and CDR2 YYNGEE. Here the CDR3 reads CASSVAQTNSPLHF. The CDR3 DNA follows: TGTGCCAGCAGCGTAGCACAGACTAATTCACCCCTCCACTTT.

The chain carries TRBV20-1 and TRBJ1-1, with no clear D. Trimming removed 0 bases at V and 9 bases at J, with 8 bases between. The CDR3 contains 11 residues. Germline assignment: CDR1 DFQATT and CDR2 SNEGSKA (reference sequence). CDR3 DNA: TGCAGTGCTAGAGATCGAAACAAAGCTTTCTTT. Translated: CSARDRNKAFF.

This clone was recorded only once. J is TRBJ2-5 and V is TRBV7-9; the D gene is possibly TRBD1 (5 bases). CDR3 length equals 14 residues. The germline V gene encodes CDR1 SEHNR and CDR2 FQNEAQ (reference sequence). V lost 0 bases and J lost 4, with 9 bases in between. CDR3 residues: CASSLAREGETQYF. Written as DNA, the CDR3 is TGTGCCAGCAGCTTAGCCAGGGAAGGAGAGACCCAGTACTTC.

The chain couples TRBV7-2 to TRBJ1-1; 8 bases fit TRBD1. Germline CDR1 reads SGHTA; CDR2 reads FQGNSA. This CDR3 spans 14 amino acids. The V gene end was trimmed by 5 bases and the J gene end by 5 bases; junction bases not matched to a gene: 7. CDR3 sequence reads: CASSNGQGRTEAFF. In nucleotides, the CDR3 is TGTGCCAGCAGCAACGGACAGGGAAGGACTGAAGCTTTCTTT.

V gene TRBV5-4 combines with J gene TRBJ2-1, with 9 positions matching TRBD2. This CDR3 is built from 15 residues. After removal of 5 bases from V and 7 bases from J, the junction contained 10 bases not matched to a gene. Germline V lookup: CDR1 SGHNT, CDR2 YYREEE (reference sequence). This CDR3 is CASSSSGTPLNEQFF. CDR3 in DNA: TGTGCCAGCAGTTCTAGCGGGACTCCCTTGAATGAGCAGTTCTTC.

The chain employs TRBV4-1 and TRBJ1-2, with a possible D match to TRBD1 (6 bases). Looked up from germline, CDR1 is MGHRA and CDR2 is YSYEKL. CDR3 size: 15 residues. Trimming cost V 1 base and J 6 bases, with 15 bases left between them. CDR3: CASSQANRERDGYTF. CDR3 coding DNA: TGCGCCAGCAGCCAAGCTAACAGGGAGAGGGATGGCTACACCTTC.

The chain recombines TRBV11-3 with TRBJ2-7, with TRBD1 matching over 7 bases. Germline CDR1 is SGHNT and CDR2 is YENEEA. This CDR3 spans 14 amino acids. The junction had 9 bases not matched to a gene; V was cut back by 5 bases and J by 5 bases. The DNA of the CDR3 is TGTGCCAGCAGCGGTCAGGGGGAGCGTAACGAGCAGTACTTC. Amino acids: CASSGQGERNEQYF.

This chain joins TRBV27 and TRBJ2-7; D is unclear. With 6 bases removed from V and 5 bases from J, the gap between germline ends came to 17 bases. The CDR3 totals 14 residues. Germline V gene data show CDR1 as MNHEY and CDR2 as SMNVEV (reference sequence). The CDR3 nucleotides are TGTGCCAGCAGCCCTCGTAGTGTAGTCCACGAGCAGTACTTC. This sequence encodes CASSPRSVVHEQYF.

The rearrangement uses TRBV25-1 and TRBJ1-4, with a possible D match to TRBD1 (5 bases). This CDR3 has 17 amino acids. V was clipped by 0 bases and J by 8 bases, with 19 bases between them. CDR1 is MGHDK, CDR2 SYGVNS, per germline. For the CDR3, the DNA is TGTGCCAGCAGTGAATATGAGATTCGGGGGGTGGAGGAAAAACTGTTTTTT. It specifies CASSEYEIRGVEEKLFF.

The V call is TRBV5-1, the J call TRBJ2-1; 7 nucleotides line up with TRBD2. The CDR3 runs to 18 residues. The trim removed 1 base at V and 9 bases at J, leaving 19 bases unmatched. Germline V lookup: CDR1 SGHRS, CDR2 YFSETQ. CDR3 sequence reads: CASSLSIVGRNVLGEQFF. The CDR3 DNA reads TGCGCCAGCAGCTTGAGTATCGTCGGGAGGAACGTATTGGGTGAGCAGTTCTTC.

The chain carries TRBV7-3 and TRBJ2-1; TRBD2 matches 8 bases. The CDR3 is 14 residues long. The V and J ends lost 5 bases and 8 bases, in that order; junction bases with no gene match: 8. Germline V lookup: CDR1 SGHTA, CDR2 FQGTGA. The CDR3 region has the DNA TGTGCCAGCAGCCCATGGACTAGCTCCGATGAGCAGTTCTTC. Amino acid sequence: CASSPWTSSDEQFF.

The chain links TRBV5-1 to TRBJ2-3, with D tentatively TRBD1 (6 bases). Per the germline V gene, CDR1 is SGHRS and CDR2 is YFSETQ. The CDR3 spans 14 residues. V lost 5 bases, J lost 5 bases, and 15 bases lay in between. The CDR3 loop reads CASRKQGSGDTQYF. DNA of the CDR3: TGCGCCAGCAGGAAACAGGGCTCAGGAGATACGCAGTATTTT.

The chain recombines TRBV29-1 with TRBJ2-3; 9 nucleotides match TRBD2. The junction had 5 bases not matched to a gene; V was cut back by 2 bases and J by 8 bases. The CDR3 consists of 13 residues. In germline, CDR1 is SQVTM, CDR2 ANQGSEA. The CDR3 DNA is TGCAGCGTTGAACTGACTAGCGGAGGTACGCAGTATTTT. Its translation is CSVELTSGGTQYF.

The CDR3, as DNA: TGTGCCAGCAGTTTAAGTATCAGCGGGAGGGGGAGCGAGCAGTACTTC. This translates into CASSLSISGRGSEQYF. The V call is TRBV27, the J call TRBJ2-7, with TRBD2 identical over 10 bases. With 2 bases clipped from V and 6 bases from J, the junction kept 10 bases outside the gene matches. This CDR3 is built from 16 residues. The germline V gene has CDR1 MNHEY and CDR2 SMNVEV (reference sequence).

The rearrangement uses TRBV19 and TRBJ2-7; 12 bases match TRBD2. Germline loops: CDR1 LNHDA, CDR2 SQIVND (reference sequence). The ends lost 4 bases at V and 6 bases at J; junction bases unmatched: 7. The CDR3 consists of 15 residues. This CDR3 reads CASSTGLAGLSEQYF. In DNA, the CDR3 is TGTGCCAGTAGTACAGGACTAGCGGGATTATCCGAGCAGTACTTC. Based on the CDR3 plus reference TRBV19 and TRBJ2-7, the full variable domain is DGGITQSPKYLFRKEGQNVTLSCEQNLNHDAMYWYRQDPGQGLRLIYYSQIVNDFQKGDIAEGYSVSREKKESFPLTVTSAQKNPTAFYLCASSTGLAGLSEQYFGPGTRLTVT.

The chain joins TRBV24-1 to TRBJ2-1, with a weak D call TRBD1 (6 bases). CDR1 is KGHDR, CDR2 SFDVKD, per germline. Trimming took off 9 bases at V and 4 bases at J, with 6 bases between the two ends. The CDR3 totals 11 residues. CDR3 region: CATQGYNEQFF. The CDR3 DNA sequence: TGTGCCACCCAGGGGTACAATGAGCAGTTCTTC.

The V gene is TRBV5-1, the J gene TRBJ2-3, with 7 bases identical to TRBD2. With V trimmed by 0 bases and J by 3 bases, 13 bases remained unmatched. The germline V gene encodes CDR1 SGHRS and CDR2 YFSETQ. The CDR3 is 18 residues long. This CDR3 reads CASSLDGGGGSGTDTQYF. The DNA for the CDR3 is TGCGCCAGCAGCTTGGATGGCGGCGGCGGGAGCGGGACAGATACGCAGTATTTT.

The chain carries TRBV4-1 and TRBJ2-5; 10 positions agree with TRBD2. Trimming at V came to 0 bases and at J to 5 bases, leaving 15 bases not matched to a gene. CDR1 is MGHRA and CDR2 is YSYEKL in the germline V gene. The CDR3 covers 19 residues. CDR3 nucleotide sequence: TGCGCCAGCAGCCAAGATTGGAGGACTAGCGGAACCAGGGGGGAGACCCAGTACTTC. Its protein product is CASSQDWRTSGTRGETQYF.

This clone has just a few counts. The V call is TRBV7-3, the J call TRBJ1-6; D unclear. V was trimmed by 2 bases and J by 7 bases, leaving 9 bases between them. Germline loops: CDR1 SGHTA, CDR2 FQGTGA. This CDR3 contains 14 residues. The chain's CDR3 is CASSLLQSNSPLHF. The CDR3, as DNA: TGTGCCAGCAGCTTACTTCAGTCCAATTCACCCCTCCACTTT.

The rearrangement links TRBV19 to TRBJ2-2; TRBD1 matches at 9 bases. Per germline, CDR1 LNHDA and CDR2 SQIVND (reference sequence). This CDR3 region has 15 residues. V shed 3 bases, J shed 5 bases, and the junction held 4 bases outside the gene matches. The CDR3 DNA reads as TGTGCCAGTAGTATTGGGACAGGGAAAACCGGGGAGCTGTTTTTT. Its protein product is CASSIGTGKTGELFF.

The chain is built from TRBV28 and TRBJ1-5; TRBD1 matches 12 bases. Germline loops: CDR1 MDHEN, CDR2 SYDVKM. The J segment lost 0 bases and the V segment lost 5 bases, leaving 11 bases of the junction unmatched. This CDR3 region has 19 residues. The DNA for the CDR3 is TGTGCCAGCAGTACGTCCGGGACAGGGGGCGTCTATAGCAATCAGCCCCAGCATTTT. This sequence encodes CASSTSGTGGVYSNQPQHF. The full variable domain, its missing parts supplied by reference TRBV28 and TRBJ1-5, is DVKVTQSSRYLVKRTGEKVFLECVQDMDHENMFWYRQDPGLGLRLIYFSYDVKMKEKGDIPEGYSVSREKKERFSLILESASTNQTSMYLCASSTSGTGGVYSNQPQHFGDGTRLSIL.

The rearrangement links TRBV5-4 to TRBJ1-1; D remains unclear. V gave up 2 bases and J gave up 3 bases, with 5 bases separating them. CDR1 is SGHNT, CDR2 YYREEE, per germline (reference sequence). The CDR3 is 12 residues long. DNA for the CDR3: TGTGCCAGCAGCTTCTCTCACACTGAAGCTTTCTTT. Protein sequence: CASSFSHTEAFF.

CDR3 amino acids: CASRRTSGSGTGELFF. DNA for the CDR3: TGTGCCAGCAGGAGGACTAGCGGGAGTGGCACCGGGGAGCTGTTTTTT. This chain uses TRBV28 with TRBJ2-2; 13 bases fit TRBD2. V lost 6 bases, J lost 4 bases, and 5 bases stayed unmatched. This CDR3 comprises 16 residues. Germline CDR1 and CDR2: MDHEN and SYDVKM.

The V call is TRBV6-5, the J call TRBJ1-4; the D is unclear. Germline V gene lookup returns CDR1 MNHEY and CDR2 SVGAGI. The CDR3 runs 13 residues. V was clipped by 7 bases and J by 3 bases, with 9 bases between them. The DNA of the CDR3 is TGTGCCAGCAAGCGGACGGCTAATGAAAAACTGTTTTTT. It is translated as CASKRTANEKLFF.

V and J are TRBV6-5 and TRBJ2-7, with TRBD1 matching over 8 bases. Per germline, CDR1 MNHEY and CDR2 SVGAGI. This CDR3 comprises 15 residues. V lost 4 bases, J lost 3 bases, and 8 bases stayed unmatched. The DNA for the CDR3 is TGTGCCAGCAGTTCCACCGGGACAGGAGGCTACGAGCAGTACTTC. This sequence encodes CASSSTGTGGYEQYF.